The entry below gives a single T cell receptor beta chain sequence along with its context. Its cognate antigen is unknown. Per the germline V gene, CDR1 is SGHAT and CDR2 is FQNNGV. The CDR3 runs to 16 residues. V trimming: 4 bases; J trimming: 6 bases; junction bases outside the gene matches: 7. This sample was included in a study of cytomegalovirus exposure and HLA in healthy donors. Study-wide context: Among roughly 190 million T cells, an earlier analysis found around 100 million unique TCR beta sequences. The study's early data release held roughly 91 million unique TCRs from HLA-typed donors. The study's findings and limits: Excluded were some V segments that proved indistinguishable, including TRBV6-2 and TRBV6-3.

The PCR had 60 Vbeta and 13 Jbeta primers. Original processing methods: There were tens of millions of unique TCR beta chains by a later count, and approximately 11 million of them were shared. Clones were sequenced by immunoSEQ multiplex PCR, and TCRdb holds only the in-frame ones, with some missing. V, J and clone size were drawn from that table, and D and trimming were deduced from the DNA. The data contain over 85,000 clones, about four fifths of them seen just once; the ten biggest clones take up roughly 3.5%. The chain has TRBV11-2 and TRBJ1-6; 9 bases map to TRBD1. The source material was PBMCs. The receptor comes from a female donor in good health and CMV-seropositive. CDR3 sequence (DNA): TGTGCCAGCAGCTCTCTTTGGACAGGGGTTAATTCACCCCTCCACTTT. It yields the protein CASSSLWTGVNSPLHF.